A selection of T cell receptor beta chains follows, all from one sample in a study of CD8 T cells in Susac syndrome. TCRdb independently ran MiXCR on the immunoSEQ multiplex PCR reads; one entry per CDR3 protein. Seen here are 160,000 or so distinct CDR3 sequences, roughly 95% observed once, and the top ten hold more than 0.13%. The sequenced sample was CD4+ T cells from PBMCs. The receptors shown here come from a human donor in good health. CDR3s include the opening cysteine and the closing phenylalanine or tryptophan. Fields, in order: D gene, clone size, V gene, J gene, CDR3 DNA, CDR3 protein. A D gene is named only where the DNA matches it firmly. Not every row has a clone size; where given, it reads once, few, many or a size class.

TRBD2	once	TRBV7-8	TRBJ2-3	TGTGCCAGCAGCTTAGGGAGGGTCCTACTAGCGGGGTTCACAGATACGCAGTATTTT	CASSLGRVLLAGFTDTQYF
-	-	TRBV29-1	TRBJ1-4	TGCAGCGGGAGCTCGGGGGCAGCTAATGAAAAACTGTTTTTT	CSGSSGAANEKLFF
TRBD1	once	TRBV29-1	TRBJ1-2	TGCAGCGTTGGAAACAGGGGACGCGGGGACTATGGCTACACCTTC	CSVGNRGRGDYGYTF
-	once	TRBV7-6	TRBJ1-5	TGTGCCAGCAGCATTGACAGATATCAGCCCCAGCATTTT	CASSIDRYQPQHF
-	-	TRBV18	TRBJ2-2	TGTGCCAGCTCACCACGATCCACCGGGGAGCTGTTTTTT	CASSPRSTGELFF
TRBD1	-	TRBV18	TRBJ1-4	TGTGCCAGCTCACGACAGGGGACTGCAACTAATGAAAAACTGTTTTTT	CASSRQGTATNEKLFF
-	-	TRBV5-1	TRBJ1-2	TGCGCCAGCAGCCCGGTTACTGAGGGGGGTGGCTACACCTTC	CASSPVTEGGGYTF
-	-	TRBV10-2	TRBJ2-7	TGCGCCAGCAGTGAGCAGTCAGAGAACGAGCAGTACTTC	CASSEQSENEQYF
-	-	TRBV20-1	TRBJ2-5	TGCAGTGCTAGGGGGCCTACAGGGAACCAAGAGACCCAGTACTTC	CSARGPTGNQETQYF
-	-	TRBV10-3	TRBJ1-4	TGTGCCATCAGTGATCATGTGGGTACTAGTGAAAAACTGTTTTTT	CAISDHVGTSEKLFF
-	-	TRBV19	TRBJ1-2	TGTGCCAGTAGGACAGCGCTTGGCTACACCTTC	CASRTALGYTF
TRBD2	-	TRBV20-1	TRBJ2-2	TGCAGTGCTACCACGGGGGGTAGGGTAAGGACCGGGGAGCTGTTTTTT	CSATTGGRVRTGELFF
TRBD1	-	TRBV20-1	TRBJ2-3	TGCAGTGCTTGGGCGGACAGGGGGCTTCGCACAGATACGCAGTATTTT	CSAWADRGLRTDTQYF
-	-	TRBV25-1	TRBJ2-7	TGTGCCAGCAGCCCCCTTGGGGTGGGGAGCTCCTACGAGCAGTACTTC	CASSPLGVGSSYEQYF
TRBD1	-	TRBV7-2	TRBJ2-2	TGTGCCAGCAGCCTTACAGGGGGCCCCGGGGAGCTGTTTTTT	CASSLTGGPGELFF
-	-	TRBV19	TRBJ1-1	TGTGCCAGTAGTATCCTCTCTACCAGGGAGAACACTGAAGCTTTCTTT	CASSILSTRENTEAFF
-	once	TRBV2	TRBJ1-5	TGTGCCAGCAGGCGGACAAACTTCAATCAGCCCCAGCATTTT	CASRRTNFNQPQHF
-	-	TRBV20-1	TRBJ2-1	TGCAGTGCTCTCCGGGACTCCTACAATGAGCAGTTCTTC	CSALRDSYNEQFF
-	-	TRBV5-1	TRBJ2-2	TGCGCCAGCAGCCTGCTTCTGTCGAACACCGGGGAGCTGTTTTTT	CASSLLLSNTGELFF
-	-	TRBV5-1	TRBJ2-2	TGCGCCAGCAGAGGATTCTCCAACACCGGGGAGCTGTTTTTT	CASRGFSNTGELFF
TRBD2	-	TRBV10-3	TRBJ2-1	TGTGCCATCAGTGAAATCCGACTAGCGGGGGTTCCCAGCTCCTACAATGAGCAGTTCTTC	CAISEIRLAGVPSSYNEQFF
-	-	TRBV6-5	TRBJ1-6	TGTGCCAGCAGCCGCATCCCAGGGGATAATTCACCCCTCCACTTT	CASSRIPGDNSPLHF
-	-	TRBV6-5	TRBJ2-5	TGTGCCAGCAGTCCCTGGGGGCACGGGGAGACCCAGTACTTC	CASSPWGHGETQYF
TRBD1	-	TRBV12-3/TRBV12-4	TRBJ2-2	TGTGCCAGCAGTGGAGGACAGGGGAGAACCGGGGAGCTGTTTTTT	CASSGGQGRTGELFF
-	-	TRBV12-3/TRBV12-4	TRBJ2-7	TGTGCCAGCAGTCCGGGCGGGGCGTACGAGCAGTACTTC	CASSPGGAYEQYF
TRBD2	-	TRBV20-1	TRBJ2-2	TGCAGTGCTAGTCTAGGAGCGGGGGCGAACACCGGGGAGCTGTTTTTT	CSASLGAGANTGELFF
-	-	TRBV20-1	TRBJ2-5	TGCAGTGCAAGGAGGACCCGGACGGGAGAGACCCAGTACTTC	CSARRTRTGETQYF
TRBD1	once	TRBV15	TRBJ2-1	TGTGCCACCAGCAGAGGGGGGACAGGGGGTTACCGCCAGCAGTTCTTC	CATSRGGTGGYRQQFF
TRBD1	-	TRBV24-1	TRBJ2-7	TGTGCCACCAGTGATGGACAGGGATCTAACGAGCAGTACTTC	CATSDGQGSNEQYF
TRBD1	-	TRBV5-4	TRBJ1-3	TGTGCCAGCAGCCAGCCGACAGGGAATGGAAACACCATATATTTT	CASSQPTGNGNTIYF
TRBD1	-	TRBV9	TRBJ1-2	TGTGCCAGCAGCGGACAGGGATATGGCTACACCTTC	CASSGQGYGYTF
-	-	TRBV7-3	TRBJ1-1	TGTGCCAGCAGCTTAACTTACGGGACCACTGAAGCTTTCTTT	CASSLTYGTTEAFF
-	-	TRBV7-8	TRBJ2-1	TGTGCCAGCAGTGAAGATGCGGGGGCTTACAATGAGCAGTTCTTC	CASSEDAGAYNEQFF
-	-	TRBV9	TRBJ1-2	TGTGCCAGCAGCTCAGAAGGGGACTATGGCTACACCTTC	CASSSEGDYGYTF
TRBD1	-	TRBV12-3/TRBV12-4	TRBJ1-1	TGTGCCAGCAGTCCCCAACAGGGGGGGAACACTGAAGCTTTCTTT	CASSPQQGGNTEAFF
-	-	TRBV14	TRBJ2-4	TGTGCCAGCAGCCAAGATCTGGCGGACATTCAGTACTTC	CASSQDLADIQYF
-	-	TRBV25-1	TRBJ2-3	TGTGCCAGCAGTGAATTTACCGGGGGGCGGAGAGATACGCAGTATTTT	CASSEFTGGRRDTQYF
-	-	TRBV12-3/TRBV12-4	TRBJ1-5	TGTGCCAGCAGTTTCCGGAGGAGCAATCAGCCCCAGCATTTT	CASSFRRSNQPQHF
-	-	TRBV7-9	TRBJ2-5	TGTGCCAGCAGCTCGGACTTGTACCAAGAGACCCAGTACTTC	CASSSDLYQETQYF
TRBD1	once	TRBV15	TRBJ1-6	TGTGCCACCAGCAGTCCGGACAGGGACAATTCACCCCTCCACTTT	CATSSPDRDNSPLHF
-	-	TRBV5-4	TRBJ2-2	TGTGCCAGCAGCTCGGTACAGATGGCCGGGGAGCTGTTTTTT	CASSSVQMAGELFF
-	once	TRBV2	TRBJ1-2	TGTGCCAGCAGTGAATTTGGGCCCTATGGCTACACCTTC	CASSEFGPYGYTF
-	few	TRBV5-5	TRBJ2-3	TGTGCCAGCAGCTTGATCCAGCTGGCTAGCACAGATACGCAGTATTTT	CASSLIQLASTDTQYF